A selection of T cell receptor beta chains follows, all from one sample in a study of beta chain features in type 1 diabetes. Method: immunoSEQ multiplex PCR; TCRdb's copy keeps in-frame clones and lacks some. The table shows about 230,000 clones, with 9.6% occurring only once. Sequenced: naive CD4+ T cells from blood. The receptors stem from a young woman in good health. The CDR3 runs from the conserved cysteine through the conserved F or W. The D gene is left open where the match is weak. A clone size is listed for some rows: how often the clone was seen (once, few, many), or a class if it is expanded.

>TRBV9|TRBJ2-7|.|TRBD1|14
TGTGCCAGCAGCGAAGGACAGGGGGCTGGCGAGCAGTACTTC
CASSEGQGAGEQYF
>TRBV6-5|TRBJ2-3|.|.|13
TGTGCCAGCAGTGGGCCTAACTCAGATACGCAGTATTTT
CASSGPNSDTQYF
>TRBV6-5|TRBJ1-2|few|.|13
TGTGCCAGCAGAAACACAGGGTTTCATGGCTACACCTTC
CASRNTGFHGYTF
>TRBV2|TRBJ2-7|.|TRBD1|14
TGTGCCAGCAGGCAACAGGGGGCCTCCTACGAGCAGTACTTC
CASRQQGASYEQYF
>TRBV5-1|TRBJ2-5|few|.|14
TGCGCCAGCAGCTTGGAAAGGGGCCAAGAGACCCAGTACTTC
CASSLERGQETQYF
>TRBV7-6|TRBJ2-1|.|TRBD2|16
TGTGCCAGCAGCTTAGGTGGACTAGCGGTGGGCAATGAGCAGTTCTTC
CASSLGGLAVGNEQFF
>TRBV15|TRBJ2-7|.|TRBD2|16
TGTGCCACCAGCAGAGATGGAGCGGGGCGCTCCTACGAGCAGTACTTC
CATSRDGAGRSYEQYF
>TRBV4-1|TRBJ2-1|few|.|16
TGCGCCAGCAGCCAAGAAGGGCTAGCAGTTGTCGATGAGCAGTTCTTC
CASSQEGLAVVDEQFF
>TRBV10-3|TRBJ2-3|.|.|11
TGTGCCGTCGGGGGCACAGATACGCAGTATTTT
CAVGGTDTQYF
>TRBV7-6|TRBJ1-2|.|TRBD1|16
TGTGCCAGCAGCTTTGGGACAGGGGACCCTAACTATGGCTACACCTTC
CASSFGTGDPNYGYTF
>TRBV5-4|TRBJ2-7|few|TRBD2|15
TGTGCCAGCAGCTCCCCAGCGGGGGCCTCCTACGAGCAGTACTTC
CASSSPAGASYEQYF
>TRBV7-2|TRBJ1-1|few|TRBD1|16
TGTGCCAGCAGCTTTGCTCAGGGGGTTCCGAACACTGAAGCTTTCTTT
CASSFAQGVPNTEAFF
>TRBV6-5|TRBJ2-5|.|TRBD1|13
TGTGCCAGCAGTTACGACAGGGGAGAGACCCAGTACTTC
CASSYDRGETQYF
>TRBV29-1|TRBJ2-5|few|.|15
TGCAGCGTTGAACGCGGGCCCCAACGGGTGGAGACCCAGTACTTC
CSVERGPQRVETQYF
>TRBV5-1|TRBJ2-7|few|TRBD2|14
TGCGCCAGCAGCCTCAGGACTAGCGGGAACGAGCAGTACTTC
CASSLRTSGNEQYF
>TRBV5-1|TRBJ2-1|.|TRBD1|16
TGCGCCAGCAGCCGGACAGGGGACCACTCCTACAATGAGCAGTTCTTC
CASSRTGDHSYNEQFF
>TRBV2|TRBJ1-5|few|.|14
TGTGCCAGCGGATACGGGGATATCAATCAGCCCCAGCATTTT
CASGYGDINQPQHF
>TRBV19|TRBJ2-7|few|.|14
TGTGCCAGTAGTATAGGGGGCGCGGCGTACGAGCAGTACTTC
CASSIGGAAYEQYF
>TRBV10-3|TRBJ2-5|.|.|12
TGTGCCGCCACCAACACCCAAGAGACCCAGTACTTC
CAATNTQETQYF
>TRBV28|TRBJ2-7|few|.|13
TGTGCCACCAAGCCCAGGGGCTGGAGTGAGCAGTACTTC
CATKPRGWSEQYF
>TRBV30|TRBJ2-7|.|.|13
TGTGCCTGGAGTGGGGGCAGGTCCTACGAGCAGTACTTC
CAWSGGRSYEQYF
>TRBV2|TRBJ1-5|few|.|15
TGTGCCAGCAGTGAACGGGGGTATAGCAATCAGCCCCAGCATTTT
CASSERGYSNQPQHF
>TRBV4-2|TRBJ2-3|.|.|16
TGTGCCAGCAGCCAAGATCTTAGCGGAGGCACAGATACGCAGTATTTT
CASSQDLSGGTDTQYF
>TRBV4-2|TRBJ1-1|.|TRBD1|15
TGTGCCAGCAGCCAAGTCAGGACAGGGGGCACTGAAGCTTTCTTT
CASSQVRTGGTEAFF
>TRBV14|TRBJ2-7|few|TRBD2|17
TGTGCCAGCAGCCAAGATCTTTCTCCGGGAGGGAACTACGAGCAGTACTTC
CASSQDLSPGGNYEQYF
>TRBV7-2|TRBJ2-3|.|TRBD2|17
TGTGCCAGCAGCTTAGTGTGGACTAGCGGGCAAAGGCATACGCAGTATTTT
CASSLVWTSGQRHTQYF
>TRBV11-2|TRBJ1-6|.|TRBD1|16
TGTGCCAGCAGCTTTGGTCCGGGACAGGGGAATTCACCCCTCCACTTT
CASSFGPGQGNSPLHF
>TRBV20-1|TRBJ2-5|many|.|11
TGCAGTGCTAGAGAGAGCGAGACCCAGTACTTC
CSARESETQYF
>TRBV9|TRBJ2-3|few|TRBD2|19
TGTGCCAGCAGCCGTTCCGGGACTAGCGGGCGGACGGGCACAGATACGCAGTATTTT
CASSRSGTSGRTGTDTQYF
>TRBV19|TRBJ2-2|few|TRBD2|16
TGTGCCAGTAGTACGCTAGCGGGAGTTGGGACCGGGGAGCTGTTTTTT
CASSTLAGVGTGELFF
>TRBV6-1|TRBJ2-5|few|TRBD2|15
TGTGCCAGCAGTGAAGCCGGACTAGCGGTTGAGACCCAGTACTTC
CASSEAGLAVETQYF
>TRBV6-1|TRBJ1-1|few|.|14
TGTGCCAGCCTCAAACTGCGGCAGAACACTGAAGCTTTCTTT
CASLKLRQNTEAFF
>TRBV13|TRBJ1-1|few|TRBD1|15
TGTGCCAGCAGCTTAATTGGACAGGGGGAAGTTGAAGCTTTCTTT
CASSLIGQGEVEAFF
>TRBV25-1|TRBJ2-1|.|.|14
TGTGCCAGGCTCAGGGGTTTATCCTACAATGAGCAGTTCTTC
CARLRGLSYNEQFF
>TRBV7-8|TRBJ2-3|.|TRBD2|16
TGTGCCAGCAGCTTAAGGCGGGGGGGACTCACAGATACGCAGTATTTT
CASSLRRGGLTDTQYF
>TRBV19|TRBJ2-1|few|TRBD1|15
TGTGCCAGTAGTAGGACAGGGGGGATATACAATGAGCAGTTCTTC
CASSRTGGIYNEQFF
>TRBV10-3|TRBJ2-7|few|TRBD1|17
TGTGCCATCAGTGGTGCGACCCCGGGACAGGGGTTCTACGAGCAGTACTTC
CAISGATPGQGFYEQYF
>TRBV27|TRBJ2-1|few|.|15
TGTGCCAGCAGTTTAAGCCGAAGCTCCTACAATGAGCAGTTCTTC
CASSLSRSSYNEQFF
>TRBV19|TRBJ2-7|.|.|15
TGTGCCAGTAGTATAGAGGGGGGGCGGACCTACGAGCAGTACTTC
CASSIEGGRTYEQYF
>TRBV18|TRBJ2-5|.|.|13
TGTGCCAGCTCACCCGAGATCCAAGAGACCCAGTACTTC
CASSPEIQETQYF
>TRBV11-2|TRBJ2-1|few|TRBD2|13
TGTGCCAGCAGCTTAGTTTGGGGGGGTGAGCAGTTCTTC
CASSLVWGGEQFF
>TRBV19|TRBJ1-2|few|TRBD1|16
TGTGCCAGTAGTCCCCCTCGGACAGGGGGCAACTATGGCTACACCTTC
CASSPPRTGGNYGYTF
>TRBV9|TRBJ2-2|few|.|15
TGTGCCAGCAGCGTAGTTCAAGGGGCCACCGGGGAGCTGTTTTTT
CASSVVQGATGELFF
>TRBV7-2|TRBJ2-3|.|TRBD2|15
TGTGCCAGCAGCCAAGGGCTAGCGGGCACAGATACGCAGTATTTT
CASSQGLAGTDTQYF
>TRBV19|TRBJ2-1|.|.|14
TGTGCCACCCAAGGAACTATCTCCTACAATGAGCAGTTCTTC
CATQGTISYNEQFF
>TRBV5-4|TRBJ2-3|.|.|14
TGTGCCAGCAGCACTGACAGCCTCTTGGATACGCAGTATTTT
CASSTDSLLDTQYF
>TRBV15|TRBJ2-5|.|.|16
TGTGCCACCAGCAGAGTCCGGGACTCAGGACGGGAGACCCAGTACTTC
CATSRVRDSGRETQYF
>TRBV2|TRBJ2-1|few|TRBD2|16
TGTGCCAGCAGCCCAATTAGCGGGAGGGCGTACAATGAGCAGTTCTTC
CASSPISGRAYNEQFF
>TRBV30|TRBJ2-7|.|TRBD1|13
TGTGCCTGGACTAGCAGGGGGATCTACGAGCAGTACTTC
CAWTSRGIYEQYF